This T cell receptor (beta chain) was identified during a study of shared clonotypes between healthy human individuals. Study information: A donor's plate count was three for CD4 naive and three for CD4 memory; CD8 naive had two and CD8 memory one.

Caucasian adults residing in Nashville, Tennessee made up all the donors. This CDR3 is built from 15 residues. The germline V gene has CDR1 SEHNR and CDR2 FQNEAQ (reference sequence). Trimming removed 2 bases from V and 1 base from J, with 12 bases in between. Sequencing was at deep level. TCRdb keeps only in-frame clones here, not all; method: immunoSEQ multiplex PCR. The table shows more than 2,000,000 clones, with roughly nine tenths occurring only once. The TCR originated in a man younger than 35 in good health. The specimen sequenced was naive CD4+ T cells sorted from blood. As for subset: CD45RA+ positively selected. The V gene is TRBV7-9, the J gene TRBJ2-7; possible D gene TRBD1, 5 bases. As DNA, the CDR3 is TGTGCCAGCAGCTTATCGACAGTCAAATCCTACGAGCAGTACTTC. Its translation is CASSLSTVKSYEQYF. Using reference TRBV7-9 and TRBJ2-7 for the parts outside the CDR3, the full variable domain is DTGVSQNPRHKITKRGQNVTFRCDPISEHNRLYWYRQTLGQGPEFLTYFQNEAQLEKSRLLSDRFSAERPKGSFSTLEIQRTEQGDSAMYLCASSLSTVKSYEQYFGPGTRLTVT.